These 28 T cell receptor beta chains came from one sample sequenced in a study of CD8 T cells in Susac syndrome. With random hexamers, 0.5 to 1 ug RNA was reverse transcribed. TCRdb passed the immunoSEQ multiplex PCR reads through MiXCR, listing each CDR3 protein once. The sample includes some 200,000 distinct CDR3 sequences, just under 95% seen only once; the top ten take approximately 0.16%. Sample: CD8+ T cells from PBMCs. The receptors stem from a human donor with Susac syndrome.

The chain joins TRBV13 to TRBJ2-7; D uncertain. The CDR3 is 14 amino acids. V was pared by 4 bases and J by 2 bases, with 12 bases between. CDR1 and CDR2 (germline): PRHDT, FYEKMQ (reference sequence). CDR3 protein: CASSYFMTPYEQYF. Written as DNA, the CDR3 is TGTGCCAGCAGCTACTTCATGACCCCCTACGAGCAGTACTTC.

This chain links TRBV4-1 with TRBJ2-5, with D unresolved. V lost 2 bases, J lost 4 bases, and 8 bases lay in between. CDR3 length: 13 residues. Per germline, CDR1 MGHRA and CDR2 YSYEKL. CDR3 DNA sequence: TGCGCCAGCAGCCAAAGGTTACTAGAGACCCAGTACTTC. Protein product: CASSQRLLETQYF.

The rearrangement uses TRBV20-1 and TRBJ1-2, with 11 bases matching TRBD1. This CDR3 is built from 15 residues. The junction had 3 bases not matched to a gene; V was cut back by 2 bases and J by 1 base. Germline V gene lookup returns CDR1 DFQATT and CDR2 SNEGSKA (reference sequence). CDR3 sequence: CSARTGQGDNYGYTF. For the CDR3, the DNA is TGCAGTGCTAGAACGGGACAGGGGGATAACTATGGCTACACCTTC.

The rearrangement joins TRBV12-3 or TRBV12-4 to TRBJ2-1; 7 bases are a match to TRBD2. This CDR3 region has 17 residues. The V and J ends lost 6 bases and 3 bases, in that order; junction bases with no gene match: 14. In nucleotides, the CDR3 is TGTGCCAGCAGCCTCCCGCCGGGGGGAGGACGCTACAATGAGCAGTTCTTC. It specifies CASSLPPGGGRYNEQFF.

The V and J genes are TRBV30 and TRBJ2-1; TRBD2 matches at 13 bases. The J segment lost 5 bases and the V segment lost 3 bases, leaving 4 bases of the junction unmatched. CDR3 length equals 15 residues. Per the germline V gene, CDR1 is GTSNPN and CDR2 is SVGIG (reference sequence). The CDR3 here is CAWSAGTSGDNEQFF. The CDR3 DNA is TGTGCCTGGAGCGCCGGGACTAGCGGGGACAATGAGCAGTTCTTC.

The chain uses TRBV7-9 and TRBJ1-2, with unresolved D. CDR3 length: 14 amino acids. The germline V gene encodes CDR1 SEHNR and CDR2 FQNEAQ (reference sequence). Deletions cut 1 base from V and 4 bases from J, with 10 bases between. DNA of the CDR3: TGTGCCAGCAGCTTAGGAGGAGTCCCCTATGGCTACACCTTC. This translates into CASSLGGVPYGYTF.

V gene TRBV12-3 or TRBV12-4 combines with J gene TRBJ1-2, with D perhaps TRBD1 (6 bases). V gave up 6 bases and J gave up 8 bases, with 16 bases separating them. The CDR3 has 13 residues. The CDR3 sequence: CASRTGGGAGYTF. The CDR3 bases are TGTGCCAGCAGAACCGGGGGGGGCGCGGGCTACACCTTC.

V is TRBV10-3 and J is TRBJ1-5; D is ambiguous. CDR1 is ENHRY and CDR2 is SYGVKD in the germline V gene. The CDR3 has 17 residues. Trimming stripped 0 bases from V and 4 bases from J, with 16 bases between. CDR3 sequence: CAISESLGIVGNQPQHF. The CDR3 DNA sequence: TGTGCCATCAGTGAGTCGCTTGGGATAGTGGGAAATCAGCCCCAGCATTTT.

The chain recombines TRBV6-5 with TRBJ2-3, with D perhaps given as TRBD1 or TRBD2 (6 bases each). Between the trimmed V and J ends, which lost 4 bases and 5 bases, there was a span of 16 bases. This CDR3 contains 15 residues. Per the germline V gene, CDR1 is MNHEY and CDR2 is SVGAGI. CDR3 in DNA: TGTGCCAGCAGTTTGGGGGGCGTCCTGATAGATACGCAGTATTTT. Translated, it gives CASSLGGVLIDTQYF.

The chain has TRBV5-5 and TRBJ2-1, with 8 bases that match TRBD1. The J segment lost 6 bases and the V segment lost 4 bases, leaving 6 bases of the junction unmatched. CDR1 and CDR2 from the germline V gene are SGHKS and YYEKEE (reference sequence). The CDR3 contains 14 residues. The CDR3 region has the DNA TGTGCCAGCAGCCCAGGGGGCGAGGGCAATGAGCAGTTCTTC. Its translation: CASSPGGEGNEQFF.

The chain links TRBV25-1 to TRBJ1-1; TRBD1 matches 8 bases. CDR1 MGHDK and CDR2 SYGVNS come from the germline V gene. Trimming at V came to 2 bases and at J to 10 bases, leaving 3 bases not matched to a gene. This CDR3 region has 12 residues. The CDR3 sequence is CASSEPGTGAFF. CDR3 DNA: TGTGCCAGCAGTGAACCCGGGACAGGAGCTTTCTTT.

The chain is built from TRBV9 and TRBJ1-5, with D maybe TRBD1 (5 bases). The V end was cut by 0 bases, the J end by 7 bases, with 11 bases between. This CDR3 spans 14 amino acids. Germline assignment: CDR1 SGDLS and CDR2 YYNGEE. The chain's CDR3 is CASSVGRGPQPQHF. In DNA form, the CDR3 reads TGTGCCAGCAGCGTAGGGAGGGGTCCCCAGCCCCAGCATTTT.

CDR3 amino acids: CASSLRSWDWGTGNTIYF. CDR3 DNA: TGTGCCAGCAGCTTAAGGAGCTGGGACTGGGGGACTGGAAACACCATATATTTT. The rearrangement joins TRBV7-8 to TRBJ1-3, with D possibly being TRBD1 (5 bases). This CDR3 has 18 residues. V gave up 2 bases and J gave up 2 bases, with 19 bases separating them. Germline-derived CDR1 and CDR2 are SGHVS and FQNEAQ.

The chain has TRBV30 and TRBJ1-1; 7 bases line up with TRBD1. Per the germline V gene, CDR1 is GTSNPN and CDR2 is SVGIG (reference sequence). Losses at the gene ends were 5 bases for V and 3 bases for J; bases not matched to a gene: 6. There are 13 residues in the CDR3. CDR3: CAWVTGRYTEAFF. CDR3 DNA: TGTGCCTGGGTGACAGGGAGGTACACTGAAGCTTTCTTT.

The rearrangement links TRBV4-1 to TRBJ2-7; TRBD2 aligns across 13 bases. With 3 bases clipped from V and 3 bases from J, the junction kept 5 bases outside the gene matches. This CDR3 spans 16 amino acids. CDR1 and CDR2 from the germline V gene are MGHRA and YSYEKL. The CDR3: CASSHDGLAGVYEQYF. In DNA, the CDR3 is TGCGCCAGCAGCCACGATGGACTAGCGGGAGTCTACGAGCAGTACTTC.

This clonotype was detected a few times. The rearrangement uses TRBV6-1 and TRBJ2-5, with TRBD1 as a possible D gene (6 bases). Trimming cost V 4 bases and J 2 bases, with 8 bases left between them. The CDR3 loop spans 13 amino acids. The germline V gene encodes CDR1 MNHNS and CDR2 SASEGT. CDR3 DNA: TGTGCCAGCAGTGTGGACAGTCAAGAGACCCAGTACTTC. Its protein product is CASSVDSQETQYF.

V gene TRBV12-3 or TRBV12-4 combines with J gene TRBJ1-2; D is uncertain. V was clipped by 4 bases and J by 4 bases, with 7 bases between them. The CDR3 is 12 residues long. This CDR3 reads CASSWGVYGYTF. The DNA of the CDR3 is TGTGCCAGCAGTTGGGGAGTCTATGGCTACACCTTC.

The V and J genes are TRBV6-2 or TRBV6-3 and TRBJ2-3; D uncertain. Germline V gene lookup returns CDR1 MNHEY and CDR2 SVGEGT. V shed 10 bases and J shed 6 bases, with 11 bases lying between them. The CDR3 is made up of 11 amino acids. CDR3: CATQWGDTQYF. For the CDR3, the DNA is TGTGCCACCCAGTGGGGTGATACGCAGTATTTT.

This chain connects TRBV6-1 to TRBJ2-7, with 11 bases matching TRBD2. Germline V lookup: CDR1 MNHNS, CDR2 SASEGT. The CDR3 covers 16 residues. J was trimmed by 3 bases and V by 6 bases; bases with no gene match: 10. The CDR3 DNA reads TGTGCCAGCAGCCCCCAGACTAGCGGGGTACTCTACGAGCAGTACTTC. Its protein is CASSPQTSGVLYEQYF.

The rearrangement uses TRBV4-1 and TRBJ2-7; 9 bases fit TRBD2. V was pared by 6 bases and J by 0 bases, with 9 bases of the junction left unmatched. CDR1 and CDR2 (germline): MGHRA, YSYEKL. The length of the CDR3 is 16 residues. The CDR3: CASSPTTSGYSYEQYF. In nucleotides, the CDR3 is TGCGCCAGCAGTCCGACTACTAGCGGGTACTCCTACGAGCAGTACTTC.

In DNA form, the CDR3 reads TGTGCCAGCAGTGCGCGACAGGGGAACTACGAGCAGTACTTC. This translates into CASSARQGNYEQYF. The chain joins TRBV28 to TRBJ2-7, with 8 bases aligning to TRBD1. This CDR3 has 14 amino acids. V lost 5 bases, J lost 3 bases, and 6 bases stayed unmatched. Germline V gene data show CDR1 as MDHEN and CDR2 as SYDVKM.

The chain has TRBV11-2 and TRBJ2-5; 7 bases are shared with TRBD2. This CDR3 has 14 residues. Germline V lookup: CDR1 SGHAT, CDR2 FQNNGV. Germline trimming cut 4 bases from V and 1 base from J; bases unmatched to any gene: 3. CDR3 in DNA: TGTGCCAGCAGCTCGCTAGCGGCCCAAGAGACCCAGTACTTC. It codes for CASSSLAAQETQYF.

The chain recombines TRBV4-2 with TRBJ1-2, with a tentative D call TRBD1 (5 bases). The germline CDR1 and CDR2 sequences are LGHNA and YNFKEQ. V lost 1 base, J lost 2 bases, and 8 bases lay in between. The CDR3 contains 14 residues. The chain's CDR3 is CASSQGGTNYGYTF. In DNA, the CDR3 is TGTGCCAGCAGCCAAGGTGGGACGAACTATGGCTACACCTTC.

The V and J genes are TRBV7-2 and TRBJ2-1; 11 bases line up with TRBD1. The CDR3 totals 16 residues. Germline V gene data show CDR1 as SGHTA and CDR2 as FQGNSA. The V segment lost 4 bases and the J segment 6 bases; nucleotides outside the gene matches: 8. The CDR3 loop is CASSSRTGGISNEQFF. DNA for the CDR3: TGTGCCAGCAGCTCGAGGACAGGGGGCATCTCCAATGAGCAGTTCTTC.

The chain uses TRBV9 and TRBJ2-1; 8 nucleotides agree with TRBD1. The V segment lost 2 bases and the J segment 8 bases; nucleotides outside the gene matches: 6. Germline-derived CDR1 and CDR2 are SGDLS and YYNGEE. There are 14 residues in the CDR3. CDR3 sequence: CASSVMDRVDEQFF. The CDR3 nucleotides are TGTGCCAGCAGCGTTATGGACAGGGTAGATGAGCAGTTCTTC.

CDR3 residues: CASSYSESKGVEFF. In DNA, the CDR3 is TGTGCCAGCAGTTACTCGGAGTCAAAAGGGGTTGAGTTCTTT. The J gene is TRBJ1-1, the V gene TRBV6-5, with a weak D call TRBD1 (5 bases). The V end lost 0 bases, the J end lost 14 bases, and 19 bases lay between the germline ends. Germline V gives CDR1 MNHEY, CDR2 SVGAGI. The CDR3 has 14 residues.

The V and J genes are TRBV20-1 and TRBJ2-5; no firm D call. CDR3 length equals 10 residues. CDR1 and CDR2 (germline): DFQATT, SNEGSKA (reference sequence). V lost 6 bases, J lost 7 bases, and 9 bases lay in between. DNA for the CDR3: TGCAGTGCCATCTTAGGGACCCAGTACTTC. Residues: CSAILGTQYF.

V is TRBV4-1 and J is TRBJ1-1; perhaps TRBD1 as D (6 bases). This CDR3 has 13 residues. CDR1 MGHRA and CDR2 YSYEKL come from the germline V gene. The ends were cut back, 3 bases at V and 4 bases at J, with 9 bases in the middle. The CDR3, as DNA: TGCGCCAGCAGCCACCCAGGGGTCACTGAAGCTTTCTTT. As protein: CASSHPGVTEAFF.